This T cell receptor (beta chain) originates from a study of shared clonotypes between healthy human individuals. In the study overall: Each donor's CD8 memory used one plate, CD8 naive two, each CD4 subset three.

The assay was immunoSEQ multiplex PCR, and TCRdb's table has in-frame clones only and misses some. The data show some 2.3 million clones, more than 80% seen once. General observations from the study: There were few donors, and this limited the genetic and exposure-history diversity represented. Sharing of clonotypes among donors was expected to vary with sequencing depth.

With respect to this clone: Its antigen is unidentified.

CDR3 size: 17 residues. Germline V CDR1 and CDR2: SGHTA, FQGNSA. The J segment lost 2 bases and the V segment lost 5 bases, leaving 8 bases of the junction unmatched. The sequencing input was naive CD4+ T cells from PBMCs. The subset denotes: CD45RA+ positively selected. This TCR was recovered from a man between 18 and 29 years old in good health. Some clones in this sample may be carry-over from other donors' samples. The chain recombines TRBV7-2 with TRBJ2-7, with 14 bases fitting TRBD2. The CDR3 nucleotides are TGTGCCAGCAGCGTGGCGGGACTAGCGGGAGATCCCTACGAGCAGTACTTC. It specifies CASSVAGLAGDPYEQYF.